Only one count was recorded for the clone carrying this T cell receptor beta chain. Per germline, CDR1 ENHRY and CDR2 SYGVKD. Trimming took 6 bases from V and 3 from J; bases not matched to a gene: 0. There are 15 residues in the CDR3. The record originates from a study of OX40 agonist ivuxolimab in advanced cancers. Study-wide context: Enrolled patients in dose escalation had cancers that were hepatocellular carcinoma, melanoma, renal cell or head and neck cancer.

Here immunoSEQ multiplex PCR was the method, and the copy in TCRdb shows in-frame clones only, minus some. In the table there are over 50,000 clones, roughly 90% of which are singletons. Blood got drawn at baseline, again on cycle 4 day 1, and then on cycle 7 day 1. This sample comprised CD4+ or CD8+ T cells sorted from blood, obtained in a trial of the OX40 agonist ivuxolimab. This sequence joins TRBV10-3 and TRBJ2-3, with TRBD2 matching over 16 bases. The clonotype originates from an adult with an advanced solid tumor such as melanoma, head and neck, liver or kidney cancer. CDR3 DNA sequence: TGTGCCATCAGGGGACTAGCGGGGGGGACAGATACGCAGTATTTT. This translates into CAIRGLAGGTDTQYF.